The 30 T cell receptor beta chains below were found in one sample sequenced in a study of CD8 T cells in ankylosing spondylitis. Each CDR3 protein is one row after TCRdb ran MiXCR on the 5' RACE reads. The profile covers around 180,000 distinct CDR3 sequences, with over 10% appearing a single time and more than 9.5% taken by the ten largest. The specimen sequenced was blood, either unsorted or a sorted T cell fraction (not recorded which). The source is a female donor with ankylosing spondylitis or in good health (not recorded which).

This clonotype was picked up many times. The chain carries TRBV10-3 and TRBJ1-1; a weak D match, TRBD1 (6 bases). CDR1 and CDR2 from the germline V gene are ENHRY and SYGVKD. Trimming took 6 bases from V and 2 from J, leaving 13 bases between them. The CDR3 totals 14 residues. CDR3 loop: CAIRREGGNTEAFF. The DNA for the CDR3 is TGTGCCATCAGACGGGAGGGGGGAAACACTGAAGCTTTCTTT.

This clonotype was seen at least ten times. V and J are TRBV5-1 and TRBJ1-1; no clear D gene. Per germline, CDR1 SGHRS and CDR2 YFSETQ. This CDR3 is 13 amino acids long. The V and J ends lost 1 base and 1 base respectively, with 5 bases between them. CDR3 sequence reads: CASSLSWNTEAFF. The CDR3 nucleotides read TGCGCCAGCAGCTTGTCATGGAACACTGAAGCTTTCTTT.

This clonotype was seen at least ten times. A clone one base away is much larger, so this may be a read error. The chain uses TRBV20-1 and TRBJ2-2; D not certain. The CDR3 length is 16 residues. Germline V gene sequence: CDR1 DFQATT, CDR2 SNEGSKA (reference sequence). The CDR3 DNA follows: TGCTGTGCTAGAGATCGGTCTTCAGCCAGACCCGGGGAGCTGTTTTTT. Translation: CCARDRSSARPGELFF.

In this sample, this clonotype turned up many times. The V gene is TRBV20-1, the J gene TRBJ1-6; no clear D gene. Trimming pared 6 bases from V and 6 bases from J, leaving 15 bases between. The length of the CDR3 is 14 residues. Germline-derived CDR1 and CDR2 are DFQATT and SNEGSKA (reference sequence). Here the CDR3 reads CSAAPGLTNSPLHF. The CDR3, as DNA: TGCAGTGCAGCCCCCGGACTGACTAATTCACCCCTCCACTTT.

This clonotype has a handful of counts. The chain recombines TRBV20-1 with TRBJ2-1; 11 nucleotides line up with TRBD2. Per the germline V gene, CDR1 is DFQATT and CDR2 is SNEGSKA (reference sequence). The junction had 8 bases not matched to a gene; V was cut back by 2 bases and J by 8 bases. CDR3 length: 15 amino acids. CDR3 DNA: TGCAGTGCTAGACGGCCGGGACTAGCGGTGGATGAGCAGTTCTTC. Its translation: CSARRPGLAVDEQFF.

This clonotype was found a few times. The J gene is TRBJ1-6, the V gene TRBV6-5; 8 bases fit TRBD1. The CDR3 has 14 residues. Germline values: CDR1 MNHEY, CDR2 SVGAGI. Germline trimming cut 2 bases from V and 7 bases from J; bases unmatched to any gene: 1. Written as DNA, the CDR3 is TGTGCCAGCAGTTACGACAGGGGCAATTCACCCCTCCACTTT. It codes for CASSYDRGNSPLHF.

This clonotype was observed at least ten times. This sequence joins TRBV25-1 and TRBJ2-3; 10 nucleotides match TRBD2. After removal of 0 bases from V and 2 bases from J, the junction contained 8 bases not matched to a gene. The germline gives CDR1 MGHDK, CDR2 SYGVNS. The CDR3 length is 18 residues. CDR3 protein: CASSEYFSTSGLTDTQYF. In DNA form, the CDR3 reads TGTGCCAGCAGTGAATATTTTTCGACTAGCGGGCTCACAGATACGCAGTATTTT.

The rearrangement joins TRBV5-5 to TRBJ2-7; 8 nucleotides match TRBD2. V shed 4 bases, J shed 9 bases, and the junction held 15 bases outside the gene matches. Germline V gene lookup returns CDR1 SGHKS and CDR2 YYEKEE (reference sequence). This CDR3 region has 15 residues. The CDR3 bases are TGTGCCAGCAGCCGATCCGGGACTAGTCTTTCTGGGCAGTACTTC. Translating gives CASSRSGTSLSGQYF.

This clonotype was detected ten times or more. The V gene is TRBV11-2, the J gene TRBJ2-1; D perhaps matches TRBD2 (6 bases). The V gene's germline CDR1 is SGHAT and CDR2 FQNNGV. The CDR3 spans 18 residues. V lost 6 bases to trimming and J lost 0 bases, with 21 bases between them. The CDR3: CASSTPGSSGGSYNEQFF. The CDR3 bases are TGTGCCAGCAGTACCCCGGGGAGTAGCGGAGGCTCCTACAATGAGCAGTTCTTC.

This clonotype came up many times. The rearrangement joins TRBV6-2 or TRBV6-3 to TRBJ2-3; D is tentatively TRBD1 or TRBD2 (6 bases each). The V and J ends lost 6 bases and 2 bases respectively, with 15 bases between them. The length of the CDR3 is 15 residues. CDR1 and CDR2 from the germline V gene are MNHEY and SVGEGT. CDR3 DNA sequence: TGTGCCAGCAGAAAAGCCGGGGGCGACACAGATACGCAGTATTTT. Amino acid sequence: CASRKAGGDTDTQYF.

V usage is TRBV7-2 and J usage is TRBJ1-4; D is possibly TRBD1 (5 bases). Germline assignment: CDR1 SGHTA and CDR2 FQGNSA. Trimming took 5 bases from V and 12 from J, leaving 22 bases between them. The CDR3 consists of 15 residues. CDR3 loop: CASSPDRALTVELFF. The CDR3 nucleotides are TGTGCCAGCAGCCCCGACAGAGCCCTAACGGTGGAACTGTTTTTT.

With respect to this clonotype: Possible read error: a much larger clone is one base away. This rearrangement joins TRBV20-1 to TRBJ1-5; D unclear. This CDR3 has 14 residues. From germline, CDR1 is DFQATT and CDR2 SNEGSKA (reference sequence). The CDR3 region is CSTRVGWGNQPQHF. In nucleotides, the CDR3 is TGCAGTACTAGAGTGGGTTGGGGCAATCAGCCCCAGCATTTT.

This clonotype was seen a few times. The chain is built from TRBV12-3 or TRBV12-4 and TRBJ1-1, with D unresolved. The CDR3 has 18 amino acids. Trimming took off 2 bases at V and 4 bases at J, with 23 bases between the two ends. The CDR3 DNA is TGTGCCAGCAGTTTAATGTTAGCTTGGATGAGGTTGGGCACTGAAGCTTTCTTT. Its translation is CASSLMLAWMRLGTEAFF.

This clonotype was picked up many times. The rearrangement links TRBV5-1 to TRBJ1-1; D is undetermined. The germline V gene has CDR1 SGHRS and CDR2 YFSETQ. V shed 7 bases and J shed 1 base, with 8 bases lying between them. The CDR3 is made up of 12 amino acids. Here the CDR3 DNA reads TGCGCCAGCGCAGAATCGAACACTGAAGCTTTCTTT. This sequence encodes CASAESNTEAFF.

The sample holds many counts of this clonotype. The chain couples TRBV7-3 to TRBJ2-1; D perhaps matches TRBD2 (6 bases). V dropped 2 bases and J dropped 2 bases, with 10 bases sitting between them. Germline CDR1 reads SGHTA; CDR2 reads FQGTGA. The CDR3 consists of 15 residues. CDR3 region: CASSLERAAYNEQFF. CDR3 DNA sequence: TGTGCCAGCAGCTTAGAGCGGGCCGCCTACAATGAGCAGTTCTTC. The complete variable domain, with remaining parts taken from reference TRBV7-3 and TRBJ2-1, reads GAGVSQTPSNKVTEKGKYVELRCDPISGHTALYWYRQSLGQGPEFLIYFQGTGAADDSGLPNDRFFAVRPEGSVSTLKIQRTERGDSAVYLCASSLERAAYNEQFFGPGTRLTVL.

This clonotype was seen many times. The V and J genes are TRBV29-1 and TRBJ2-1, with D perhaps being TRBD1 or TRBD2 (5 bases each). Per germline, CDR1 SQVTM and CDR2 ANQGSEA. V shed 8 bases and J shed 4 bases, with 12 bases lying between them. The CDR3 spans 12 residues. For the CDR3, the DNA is TGCAGCTTCTCCGGGACGTACAATGAGCAGTTCTTC. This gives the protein CSFSGTYNEQFF.

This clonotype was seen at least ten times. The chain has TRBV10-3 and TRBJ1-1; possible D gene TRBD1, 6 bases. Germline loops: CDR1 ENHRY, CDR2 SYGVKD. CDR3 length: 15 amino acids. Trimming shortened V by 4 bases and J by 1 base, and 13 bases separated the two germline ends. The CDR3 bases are TGTGCCATCAGTGGATGGACAGACAGGAACACTGAAGCTTTCTTT. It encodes CAISGWTDRNTEAFF.

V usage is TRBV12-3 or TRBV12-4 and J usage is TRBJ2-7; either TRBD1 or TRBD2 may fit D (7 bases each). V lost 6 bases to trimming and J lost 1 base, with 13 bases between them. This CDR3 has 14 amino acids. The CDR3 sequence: CASRGGGGSYEQYF. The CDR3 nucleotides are TGTGCCAGCAGGGGAGGGGGCGGTTCCTACGAGCAGTACTTC.

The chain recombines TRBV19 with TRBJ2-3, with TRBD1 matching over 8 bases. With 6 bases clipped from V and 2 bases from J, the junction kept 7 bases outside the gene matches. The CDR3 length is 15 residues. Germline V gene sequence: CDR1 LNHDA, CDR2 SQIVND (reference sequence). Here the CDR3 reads CASRRTGILTDTQYF. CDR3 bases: TGTGCCAGTAGGAGGACAGGGATCCTCACAGATACGCAGTATTTT.

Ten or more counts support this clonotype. In nucleotides, the CDR3 is TGCAGTGTCCAGGCGCAGGCCGCTGAAAAACTGTTTTTT. Its translation is CSVQAQAAEKLFF. The genes are TRBV20-1 and TRBJ1-4; D remains unclear. This CDR3 has 13 amino acids. The germline CDR1 and CDR2 sequences are DFQATT and SNEGSKA (reference sequence). With 7 bases removed from V and 7 bases from J, the gap between germline ends came to 16 bases.

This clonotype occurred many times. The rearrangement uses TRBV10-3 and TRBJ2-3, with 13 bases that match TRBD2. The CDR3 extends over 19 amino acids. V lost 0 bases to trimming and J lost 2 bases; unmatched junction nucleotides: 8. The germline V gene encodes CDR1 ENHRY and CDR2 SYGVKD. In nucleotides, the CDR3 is TGTGCCATCAGTGAGTCGCCCGGACTAGCGGGGGTTAACACAGATACGCAGTATTTT. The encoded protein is CAISESPGLAGVNTDTQYF.

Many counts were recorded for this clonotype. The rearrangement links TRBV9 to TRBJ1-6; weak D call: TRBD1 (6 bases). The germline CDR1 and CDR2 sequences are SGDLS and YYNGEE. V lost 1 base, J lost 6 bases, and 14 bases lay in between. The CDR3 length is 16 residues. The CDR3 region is CASSVTGTSPNSPLHF. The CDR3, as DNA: TGTGCCAGCAGCGTAACCGGGACATCACCTAATTCACCCCTCCACTTT.

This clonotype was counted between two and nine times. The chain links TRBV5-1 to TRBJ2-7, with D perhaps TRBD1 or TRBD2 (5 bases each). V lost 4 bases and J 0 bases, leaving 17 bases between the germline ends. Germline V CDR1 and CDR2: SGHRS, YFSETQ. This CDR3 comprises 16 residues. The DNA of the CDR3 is TGCGCCAGCAGCCCAACGGGGACGGCGAGCTCCTACGAGCAGTACTTC. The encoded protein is CASSPTGTASSYEQYF. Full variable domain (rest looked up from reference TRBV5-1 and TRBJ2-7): KAGVTQTPRYLIKTRGQQVTLSCSPISGHRSVSWYQQTPGQGLQFLFEYFSETQRNKGNFPGRFSGRQFSNSRSEMNVSTLELGDSALYLCASSPTGTASSYEQYFGPGTRLTVT.

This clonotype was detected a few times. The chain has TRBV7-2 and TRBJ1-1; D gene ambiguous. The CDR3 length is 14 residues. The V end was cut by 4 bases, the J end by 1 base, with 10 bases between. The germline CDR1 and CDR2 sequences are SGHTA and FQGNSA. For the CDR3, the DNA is TGTGCCAGCAGCTCAACGGCAGGGAACACTGAAGCTTTCTTT. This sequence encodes CASSSTAGNTEAFF.

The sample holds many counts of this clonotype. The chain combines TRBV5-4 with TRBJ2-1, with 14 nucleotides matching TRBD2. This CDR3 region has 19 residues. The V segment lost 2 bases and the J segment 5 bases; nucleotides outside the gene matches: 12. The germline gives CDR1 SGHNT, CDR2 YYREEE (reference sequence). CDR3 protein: CASSLAGTSGRLGDNEQFF. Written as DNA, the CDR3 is TGTGCCAGCAGCTTAGCCGGGACTAGCGGGAGATTAGGGGACAATGAGCAGTTCTTC. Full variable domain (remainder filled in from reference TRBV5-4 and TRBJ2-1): ETGVTQSPTHLIKTRGQQVTLRCSSQSGHNTVSWYQQALGQGPQFIFQYYREEENGRGNFPPRFSGLQFPNYSSELNVNALELDDSALYLCASSLAGTSGRLGDNEQFFGPGTRLTVL.

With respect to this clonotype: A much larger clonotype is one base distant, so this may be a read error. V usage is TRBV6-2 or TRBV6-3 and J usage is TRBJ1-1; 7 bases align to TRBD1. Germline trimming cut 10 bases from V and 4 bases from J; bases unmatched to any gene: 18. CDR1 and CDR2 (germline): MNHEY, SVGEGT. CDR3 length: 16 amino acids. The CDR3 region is CANTPPGTAYFTEAFF. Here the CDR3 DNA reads TGTGCCAACACCCCGCCCGGGACAGCCTATTTCACTGAAGCTTTCTTT.

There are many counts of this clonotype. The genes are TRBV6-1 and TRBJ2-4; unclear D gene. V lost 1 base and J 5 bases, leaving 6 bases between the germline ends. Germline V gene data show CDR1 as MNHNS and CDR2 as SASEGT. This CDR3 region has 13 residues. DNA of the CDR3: TGTGCCAGCAGTGAAGTTCGAGAAAACATTCAGTACTTC. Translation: CASSEVRENIQYF.

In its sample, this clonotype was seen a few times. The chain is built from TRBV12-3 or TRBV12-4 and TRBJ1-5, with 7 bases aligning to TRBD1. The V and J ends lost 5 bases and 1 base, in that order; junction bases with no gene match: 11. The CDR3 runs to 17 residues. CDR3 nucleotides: TGTGCCAGCAGTCCCCACAGGGGAGTGGTCAGCAATCAGCCCCAGCATTTT. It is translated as CASSPHRGVVSNQPQHF.

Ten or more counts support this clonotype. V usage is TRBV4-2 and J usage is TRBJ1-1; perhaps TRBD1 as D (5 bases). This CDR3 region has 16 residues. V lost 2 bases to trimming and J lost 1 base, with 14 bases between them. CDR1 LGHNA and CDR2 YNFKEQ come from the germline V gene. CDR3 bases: TGTGCCAGCAGCCAAATCTCAGGGCTGGGGAACACTGAAGCTTTCTTT. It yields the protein CASSQISGLGNTEAFF.

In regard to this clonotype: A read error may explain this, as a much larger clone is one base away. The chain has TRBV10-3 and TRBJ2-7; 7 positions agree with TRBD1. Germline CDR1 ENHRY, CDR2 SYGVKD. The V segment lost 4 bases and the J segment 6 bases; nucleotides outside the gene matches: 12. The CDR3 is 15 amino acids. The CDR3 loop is CAISAYLTGFSEQYF. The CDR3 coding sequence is TGTGCCATCAGTGCCTACTTGACAGGGTTCAGCGAGCAGTACTTC.